What follows is one TCR beta chain and its context. In the authors' workflow: Reference gene primer amplification in the assay estimated nucleated cell counts. The protocol was immunoSEQ multiplex PCR, while the TCRdb copy is restricted to in-frame clones and leaves out a portion. That table furnishes V, J and clone size, whereas the DNA furnished D and trimming. The data contain approximately 50,000 clones, around 92% of them singletons. The CDR3 consists of 13 residues. Germline V gene lookup returns CDR1 SEHNR and CDR2 FQNEAQ (reference sequence). V dropped 5 bases and J dropped 3 bases, with 8 bases sitting between them. This entry is derived from a study of blood T cell repertoires in COVID-19. At the level of the study: Samples came from the United States, Italy and Spain, spanning acute and convalescent COVID-19. PBMCs, B-cell-depleted T cells, or T cells provided the cDNA or gDNA that made up the material.

The specimen sequenced was peripheral blood. This sequence was found in a human donor in a cohort sampled during active COVID-19. The genes are TRBV7-9 and TRBJ1-5; D remains unclear. The DNA for the CDR3 is TGTGCCAGCAGCCTACTCGACAATCAGCCCCAGCATTTT. Translated, it gives CASSLLDNQPQHF.